Below, one TCR beta chain is given with its context. Its matching antigen is unknown. With a J-beta primer mix and a sample-barcoded 5' primer, a second PCR ran 7 to 11 cycles. Each CDR3 protein is one row after TCRdb ran MiXCR on the 5' RACE reads. The data contain 1 million to 1.2 million distinct CDR3 sequences, around two fifths of them seen just once; the ten biggest clones take up roughly 13%. Per the germline V gene, CDR1 is SGHRS and CDR2 is YFSETQ. This CDR3 is built from 16 residues. Trimming took 4 bases from V and 7 from J, leaving 20 bases between them. This sample was taken from a study of blood T cells in healthy people across ages. Study-level points and caveats: Donor CMV status was unknown, possibly confounding expanded clonotype changes. A roughly linear age-dependent decrease characterized TCR beta diversity per million T cells.

This TCR was sampled from a man in his late teens or twenties in good health. The chain links TRBV5-1 to TRBJ1-4, with a weak D call TRBD1 (5 bases). Sequences were obtained from blood. The CDR3 protein is CASSPTVGGGSEKLFF. Written as DNA, the CDR3 is TGCGCCAGCAGCCCCACCGTTGGGGGGGGATCTGAAAAACTGTTTTTT.